Presented here are 2 T cell receptor beta chains from one specimen sequenced in a study of blood T cell repertoires in COVID-19. Sequencing was performed with immunoSEQ multiplex PCR; in TCRdb, only in-frame clones are kept and a portion is missing. The sample consists of hundreds of thousands of clones, around nine tenths of them appearing once. The sequenced material came from peripheral blood. Receptors originate from a woman younger than 30 who had recovered from COVID-19.

The rearrangement uses TRBV28 and TRBJ1-5; 12 positions agree with TRBD1. The V gene end was trimmed by 5 bases and the J gene end by 6 bases; junction bases not matched to a gene: 5. Germline V gene sequence: CDR1 MDHEN, CDR2 SYDVKM. The length of the CDR3 is 15 residues. The CDR3 region is CASSIGTGGFQPQHF. As DNA, the CDR3 is TGTGCCAGCAGTATCGGGACAGGGGGCTTTCAGCCCCAGCATTTT.

The chain joins TRBV30 to TRBJ1-2; D unresolved. Germline V lookup: CDR1 GTSNPN, CDR2 SVGIG (reference sequence). The length of the CDR3 is 14 residues. Deletions cut 1 base from V and 4 bases from J, with 13 bases between. The CDR3 region has the DNA TGTGCCTGGAGTGCTGGGCCTTTAGGCTATGGCTACACCTTC. It is translated as CAWSAGPLGYGYTF.